Below, 27 T cell receptor beta chains from the same sample are listed, as sequenced in a study of beta chain features in type 1 diabetes. Notes on the study in general: Type 1 diabetes patients showed a moderate but significant shortening of TCRB CDR3s in all four CD4+ subsets.

The investigators reverse transcribed all of the isolated RNA, so they sequenced expressed TCRB transcripts. TCRdb keeps only in-frame clones here, not all; method: immunoSEQ multiplex PCR. This sample has about 740,000 clones, with roughly 13% found just once. The antigens for these receptors are not known. Sequencing was performed on naive CD4+ T cells from blood. These receptors were collected from a man between 18 and 29 years old with type 1 diabetes.

The chain combines TRBV7-2 with TRBJ1-2; D unclear. V was pared by 0 bases and J by 4 bases, with 6 bases between. The CDR3 is 13 residues long. CDR1 is SGHTA and CDR2 is FQGNSA in the germline V gene. CDR3 sequence reads: CASSLAHSYGYTF. The DNA for the CDR3 is TGTGCCAGCAGCTTAGCGCACAGCTATGGCTACACCTTC.

The rearrangement links TRBV6-6 to TRBJ2-2; 9 nucleotides match TRBD1. V was clipped by 10 bases and J by 4 bases; unmatched bases: 7. Germline V gene data show CDR1 as MNHNY and CDR2 as SVGAGI (reference sequence). The CDR3 runs 14 residues. The CDR3 nucleotides read TGTGCCATTACGGGACAGGGAAGCACCGGGGAGCTGTTTTTT. Translation: CAITGQGSTGELFF.

This clone was picked up a small number of times. The chain uses TRBV4-1 and TRBJ1-2; D perhaps matches TRBD1 (6 bases). CDR1 and CDR2 from the germline V gene are MGHRA and YSYEKL. Trimming removed 2 bases at V and 5 bases at J, with 6 bases between. This CDR3 has 12 amino acids. CDR3 protein: CASSQTGYGYTF. Here the CDR3 DNA reads TGCGCCAGCAGCCAAACAGGGTATGGCTACACCTTC.

The chain has TRBV9 and TRBJ1-1; D is unresolved. The CDR3 is made up of 14 amino acids. Germline lookup yields CDR1 SGDLS and CDR2 YYNGEE. V lost 4 bases and J 1 base, leaving 11 bases between the germline ends. The CDR3 spells CASSTQPGNTEAFF. DNA for the CDR3: TGTGCCAGCAGCACTCAGCCTGGGAACACTGAAGCTTTCTTT.

This clone was detected only a few times. CDR3 region: CASTRGQGWTEAFF. For the CDR3, the DNA is TGTGCCAGCACTAGGGGACAGGGCTGGACTGAAGCTTTCTTT. The chain joins TRBV6-5 to TRBJ1-1, with TRBD1 matching over 9 bases. V was pared by 7 bases and J by 5 bases, with 8 bases of the junction left unmatched. CDR3 length: 14 residues. CDR1 and CDR2 from the germline V gene are MNHEY and SVGAGI.

In the case of this clone: Distinct nucleotide sequences in the sample also encode this CDR3. The V and J genes are TRBV29-1 and TRBJ2-3; 9 bases agree with TRBD2. CDR3 length equals 14 residues. Germline V gene lookup returns CDR1 SQVTM and CDR2 ANQGSEA. Trimming removed 7 bases from V and 6 bases from J; junction bases left unmatched: 11. The CDR3 DNA is TGCAGCGCGCCGGGGCGGGGGGGCCCCGATACGCAGTATTTT. This translates into CSAPGRGGPDTQYF.

The gene calls are TRBV7-2 and TRBJ2-6; TRBD1 might be the D (6 bases). Germline V gene lookup returns CDR1 SGHTA and CDR2 FQGNSA. CDR3 length: 17 residues. V dropped 6 bases and J dropped 2 bases, with 17 bases sitting between them. The CDR3: CASRETGFGTGANVLTF. DNA for the CDR3: TGTGCCAGCAGGGAAACAGGGTTCGGGACTGGGGCCAACGTCCTGACTTTC.

This chain links TRBV7-3 with TRBJ2-1; D uncertain. Trimming stripped 1 base from V and 6 bases from J, with 10 bases between. This CDR3 is built from 14 residues. Germline V CDR1 and CDR2: SGHTA, FQGTGA. CDR3 sequence (DNA): TGTGCCAGCAGCTTAAATATCCGCGCCAATGAGCAGTTCTTC. This gives the protein CASSLNIRANEQFF.

This clone turned up a few times. This specimen includes other DNA sequences encoding the same CDR3. The chain has TRBV18 and TRBJ1-1; tentative D call: TRBD1 (5 bases). V was pared by 2 bases and J by 2 bases, with 6 bases between. This CDR3 spans 13 amino acids. Per germline, CDR1 KGHSH and CDR2 LQKENI. The CDR3 spells CASSPGGNTEAFF. CDR3 bases: TGTGCCAGCTCACCAGGGGGAAACACTGAAGCTTTCTTT.

The J gene is TRBJ2-7, the V gene TRBV6-5, with 9 bases aligning to TRBD2. J was trimmed by 2 bases and V by 10 bases; bases with no gene match: 3. CDR3 size: 12 residues. Looked up from germline, CDR1 is MNHEY and CDR2 is SVGAGI. CDR3 in DNA: TGTGCCACCCTAGCGGGGACCTACGAGCAGTACTTC. Translating gives CATLAGTYEQYF.

The V gene is TRBV29-1, the J gene TRBJ1-1; tentative D call: TRBD1 (5 bases). The germline V and J ends were trimmed by 7 bases and 5 bases, with 20 bases remaining between them. The germline V gene has CDR1 SQVTM and CDR2 ANQGSEA. The CDR3 covers 14 residues. The CDR3 sequence is CSAGSIGVGTEAFF. Here the CDR3 DNA reads TGCAGCGCCGGGTCCATAGGGGTGGGGACTGAAGCTTTCTTT.

The V call is TRBV15, the J call TRBJ2-4; TRBD2 agrees at 13 bases. The CDR3 loop spans 14 amino acids. CDR1 is LNHNV, CDR2 YYDKDF, per germline (reference sequence). V was pared by 11 bases and J by 6 bases, with 7 bases of the junction left unmatched. The CDR3 is CASSRLAGGNIQYF. CDR3 nucleotides: TGTGCCTCCTCCCGACTAGCGGGGGGAAACATTCAGTACTTC. Full variable domain (rest looked up from reference TRBV15 and TRBJ2-4): DAMVIQNPRYQVTQFGKPVTLSCSQTLNHNVMYWYQQKSSQAPKLLFHYYDKDFNNEADTPDNFQSRRPNTSFCFLDIRSPGLGDTAMYLCASSRLAGGNIQYFGAGTRLSVL.

This clone was seen a few times. This chain uses TRBV9 with TRBJ1-5, with D unresolved. Trimming left V 0 bases short and J 3 bases short, with 7 bases between. The CDR3 covers 14 residues. Germline loops: CDR1 SGDLS, CDR2 YYNGEE. The chain's CDR3 is CASSVVRINQPQHF. CDR3 DNA: TGTGCCAGCAGCGTAGTTAGGATCAATCAGCCCCAGCATTTT.

This clone showed up just a few times. The chain has TRBV6-6 and TRBJ1-4, with D uncertain. The CDR3 has 13 residues. V lost 0 bases to trimming and J lost 10 bases, with 9 bases between them. CDR1 and CDR2 from the germline V gene are MNHNY and SVGAGI (reference sequence). The CDR3 spells CASSYSAEGKLFF. In DNA form, the CDR3 reads TGTGCCAGCAGTTACTCGGCCGAGGGAAAACTGTTTTTT.

This clone has a count of ten or more. This chain links TRBV14 with TRBJ2-4; D is possibly TRBD2 (5 bases). CDR1 and CDR2 (germline): SGHDN, FVKESK. CDR3 length equals 11 residues. Trimming took off 6 bases at V and 7 bases at J, with 7 bases between the two ends. The CDR3 sequence is CASSAGNIQYF. The CDR3 DNA reads as TGTGCCAGCAGTGCGGGCAACATTCAGTACTTC.

This clone was picked up a small number of times. The CDR3 region has the DNA TGTGCCAGTAGTACTTATACAGGGTACGATTATTCTCCGAACACTGAAGCTTTCTTT. It is translated as CASSTYTGYDYSPNTEAFF. The chain has TRBV19 and TRBJ1-1; TRBD1 is a possible D gene (6 bases). V was cut by 4 bases and J by 1 base, with 25 bases left in between. Per the germline V gene, CDR1 is LNHDA and CDR2 is SQIVND (reference sequence). CDR3 length equals 19 residues.

This clone was counted a few times. The chain joins TRBV28 to TRBJ2-7; 9 nucleotides agree with TRBD1. The germline CDR1 and CDR2 sequences are MDHEN and SYDVKM. V gave up 6 bases and J gave up 2 bases; unmatched junction bases: 8. The CDR3 has 15 amino acids. This CDR3 is CASRIGTGLTYEQYF. The CDR3 DNA reads TGTGCCAGCAGAATCGGGACAGGGTTAACCTACGAGCAGTACTTC.

Details on this clone: Relative to the germline gene, one junction end is altered; a read error may explain this. The chain carries TRBV7-7 and TRBJ2-1, with D possibly TRBD1 on 5 matching bases. Per the germline V gene, CDR1 is SSHAT and CDR2 is FNYEAQ (reference sequence). This CDR3 is 15 amino acids long. CDR3 in DNA: TGTGCTAGCAGCTTCCGGCAGGGTTGGTCGAATGAGCAGTTCTTC. This codes for CASSFRQGWSNEQFF.

The sample holds a few counts of this clone. The chain has TRBV7-9 and TRBJ2-7; D possibly matches TRBD1 or TRBD2 (5 bases each). The CDR3 length is 14 residues. Germline loops: CDR1 SEHNR, CDR2 FQNEAQ (reference sequence). V was clipped by 5 bases and J by 3 bases, with 14 bases between them. The CDR3 nucleotides read TGTGCCAGCAGCAAAATCGGGGCGAACTACGAGCAGTACTTC. It yields the protein CASSKIGANYEQYF.

The chain has TRBV4-2 and TRBJ2-7, with 14 positions matching TRBD2. Germline assignment: CDR1 LGHNA and CDR2 YNFKEQ. The CDR3 sequence is 15 residues long. The junction had 3 bases not matched to a gene; V was cut back by 5 bases and J by 3 bases. DNA of the CDR3: TGTGCCAGCAGCTATGGGACTAGCGGGGGCTACGAGCAGTACTTC. It translates to CASSYGTSGGYEQYF.

Points on this clone: Other DNA sequences in the sample encode the same CDR3. This chain links TRBV5-1 with TRBJ1-1; tentative D call: TRBD1 (5 bases). V was clipped by 0 bases and J by 4 bases, with 10 bases between them. CDR3 length: 14 residues. Germline assignment: CDR1 SGHRS and CDR2 YFSETQ. DNA for the CDR3: TGCGCCAGCAGCTTGGAGGGGTTTGGCACTGAAGCTTTCTTT. The encoded protein is CASSLEGFGTEAFF.

This clone turned up a few times. The chain recombines TRBV2 with TRBJ2-2; no reliable D call. This CDR3 contains 13 residues. Between the trimmed V and J ends, which lost 7 bases and 2 bases, there was a span of 8 bases. CDR1 SNHLY and CDR2 FYNNEI come from the germline V gene. CDR3 DNA sequence: TGTGCCAGCAAGGACCGAAACACCGGGGAGCTGTTTTTT. It yields the protein CASKDRNTGELFF.

A word on this clone: The identical CDR3 is also encoded by other nucleotide sequences in the sample. The CDR3 DNA reads TGTGCCAGCAGTGTGCAGGGGGGCAATCAGCCCCAGCATTTT. It specifies CASSVQGGNQPQHF. The gene calls are TRBV2 and TRBJ1-5; 7 bases are a match to TRBD1. Germline V gene lookup returns CDR1 SNHLY and CDR2 FYNNEI. The CDR3 has 14 residues. The ends lost 4 bases at V and 2 bases at J; junction bases unmatched: 2.

This clone has only a few counts. V usage is TRBV4-1 and J usage is TRBJ2-3; the D gene could be TRBD1 or TRBD2 (7 bases each). The CDR3 is made up of 15 amino acids. From germline, CDR1 is MGHRA and CDR2 YSYEKL. V was cut by 1 base and J by 5 bases, with 13 bases left in between. The CDR3 loop reads CASSQVGRGLDTQYF. CDR3 coding DNA: TGCGCCAGCAGCCAAGTAGGGAGGGGGCTAGATACGCAGTATTTT.

This clone appeared a few times. V gene TRBV27 combines with J gene TRBJ2-1; perhaps TRBD1 as D (5 bases). The CDR3 loop spans 18 amino acids. Deletions cut 5 bases from V and 0 bases from J, with 20 bases between. CDR1 and CDR2 from the germline V gene are MNHEY and SMNVEV (reference sequence). As DNA, the CDR3 is TGTGCCAGCAGTCCGATCCCCGACAGCCTCCTCTCCTACAATGAGCAGTTCTTC. As protein: CASSPIPDSLLSYNEQFF.

This sequence joins TRBV7-9 and TRBJ2-1; tentative D call: TRBD2 (6 bases). This CDR3 comprises 12 residues. Germline CDR1 is SEHNR and CDR2 is FQNEAQ (reference sequence). V lost 2 bases to trimming and J lost 9 bases, with 8 bases between them. The DNA of the CDR3 is TGTGCCAGCAGCTTATTGGGGGGTGAGCAGTTCTTC. This sequence encodes CASSLLGGEQFF.

This clone has only a few counts. The CDR3 loop reads CAIMRGSPYEQYF. DNA for the CDR3: TGTGCCATCATGAGAGGTTCCCCCTACGAGCAGTACTTC. The V call is TRBV10-3, the J call TRBJ2-7; D remains ambiguous. The germline V gene encodes CDR1 ENHRY and CDR2 SYGVKD. Trimming removed 7 bases at V and 2 bases at J, with 12 bases between. The CDR3 runs 13 residues.